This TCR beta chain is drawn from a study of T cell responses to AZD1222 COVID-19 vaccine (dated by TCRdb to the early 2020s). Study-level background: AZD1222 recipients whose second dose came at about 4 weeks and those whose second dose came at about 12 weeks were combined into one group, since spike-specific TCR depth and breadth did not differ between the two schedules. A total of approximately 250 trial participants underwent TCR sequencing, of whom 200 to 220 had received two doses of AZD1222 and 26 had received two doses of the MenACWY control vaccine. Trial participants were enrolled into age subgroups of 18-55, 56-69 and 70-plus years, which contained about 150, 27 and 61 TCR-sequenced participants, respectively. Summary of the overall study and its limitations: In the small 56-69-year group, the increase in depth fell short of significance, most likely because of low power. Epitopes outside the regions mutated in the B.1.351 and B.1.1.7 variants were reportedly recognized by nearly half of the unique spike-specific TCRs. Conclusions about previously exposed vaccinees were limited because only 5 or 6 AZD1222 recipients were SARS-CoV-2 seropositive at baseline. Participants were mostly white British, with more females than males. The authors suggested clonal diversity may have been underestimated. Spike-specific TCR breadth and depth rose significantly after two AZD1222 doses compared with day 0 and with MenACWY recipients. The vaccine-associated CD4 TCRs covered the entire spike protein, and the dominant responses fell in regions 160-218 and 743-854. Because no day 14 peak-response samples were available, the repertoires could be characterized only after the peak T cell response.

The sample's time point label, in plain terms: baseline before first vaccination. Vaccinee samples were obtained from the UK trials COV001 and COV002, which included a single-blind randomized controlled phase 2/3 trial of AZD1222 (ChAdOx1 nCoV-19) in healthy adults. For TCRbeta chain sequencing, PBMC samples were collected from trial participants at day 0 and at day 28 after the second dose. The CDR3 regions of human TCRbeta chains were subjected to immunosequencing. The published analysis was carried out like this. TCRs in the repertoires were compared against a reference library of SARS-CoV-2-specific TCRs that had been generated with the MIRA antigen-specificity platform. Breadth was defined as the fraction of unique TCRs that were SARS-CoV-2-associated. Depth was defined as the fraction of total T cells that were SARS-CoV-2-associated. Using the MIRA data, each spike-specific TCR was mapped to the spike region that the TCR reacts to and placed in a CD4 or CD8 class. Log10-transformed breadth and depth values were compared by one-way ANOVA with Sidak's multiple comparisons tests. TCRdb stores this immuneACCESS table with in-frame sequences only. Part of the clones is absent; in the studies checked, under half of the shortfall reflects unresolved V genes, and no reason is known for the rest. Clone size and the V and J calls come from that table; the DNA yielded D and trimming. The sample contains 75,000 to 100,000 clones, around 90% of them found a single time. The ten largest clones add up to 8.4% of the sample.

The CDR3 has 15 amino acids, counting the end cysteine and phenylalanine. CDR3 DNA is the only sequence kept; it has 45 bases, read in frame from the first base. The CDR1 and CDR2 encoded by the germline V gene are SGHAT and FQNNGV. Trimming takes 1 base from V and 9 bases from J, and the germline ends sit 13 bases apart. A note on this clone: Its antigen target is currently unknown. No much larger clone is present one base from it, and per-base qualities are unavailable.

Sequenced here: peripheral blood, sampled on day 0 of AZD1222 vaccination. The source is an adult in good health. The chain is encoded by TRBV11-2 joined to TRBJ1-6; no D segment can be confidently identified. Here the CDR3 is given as CASSLVRTPVSPLHF. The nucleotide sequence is TGTGCCAGCAGCTTAGTTCGGACTCCGGTTTCACCCCTCCACTTT.